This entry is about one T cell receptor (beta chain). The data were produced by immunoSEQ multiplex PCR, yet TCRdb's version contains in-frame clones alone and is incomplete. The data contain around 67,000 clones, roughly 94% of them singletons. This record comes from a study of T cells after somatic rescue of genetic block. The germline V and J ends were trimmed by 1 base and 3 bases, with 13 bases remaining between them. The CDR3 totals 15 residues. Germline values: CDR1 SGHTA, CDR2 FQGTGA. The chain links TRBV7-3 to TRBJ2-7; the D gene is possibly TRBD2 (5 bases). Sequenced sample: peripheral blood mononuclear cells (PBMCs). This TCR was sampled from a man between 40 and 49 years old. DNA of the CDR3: TGTGCCAGCAGCTTAAGTAGCGAGCTGCTCTACGAGCAGTACTTC. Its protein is CASSLSSELLYEQYF.